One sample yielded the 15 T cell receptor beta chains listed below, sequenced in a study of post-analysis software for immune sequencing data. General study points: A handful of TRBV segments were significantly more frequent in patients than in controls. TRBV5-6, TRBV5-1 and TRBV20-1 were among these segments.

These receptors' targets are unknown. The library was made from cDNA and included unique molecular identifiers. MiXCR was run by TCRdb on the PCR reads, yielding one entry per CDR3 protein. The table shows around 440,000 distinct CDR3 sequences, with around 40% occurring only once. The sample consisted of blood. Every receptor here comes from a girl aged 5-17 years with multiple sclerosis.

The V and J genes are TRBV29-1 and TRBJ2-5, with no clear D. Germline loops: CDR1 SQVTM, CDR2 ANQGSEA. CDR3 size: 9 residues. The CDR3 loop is CSATETQYF. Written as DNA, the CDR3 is TGCAGTGCTACAGAGACCCAGTACTTC.

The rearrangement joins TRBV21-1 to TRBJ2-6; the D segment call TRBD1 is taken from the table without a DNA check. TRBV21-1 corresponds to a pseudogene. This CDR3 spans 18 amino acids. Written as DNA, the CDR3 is TGTGCCAGGCCTCGACAGGGGACTAAAAACTCTGGGGCCAACGTCCTGACTTTC. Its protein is CARPRQGTKNSGANVLTF.

For the CDR3, the DNA is TGTGCCAGCAGTTTTACAACCGGGGGGAACAATGAGCAGTTCTTC. Amino acid sequence: CASSFTTGGNNEQFF. The chain has TRBV12-3 or TRBV12-4 and TRBJ2-1; 7 bases match TRBD2. The CDR3 extends over 15 amino acids. The V segment lost 3 bases and the J segment 5 bases; nucleotides outside the gene matches: 7.

This chain's CDR3 is CASTMGGGVGYEQYF. For the CDR3, the DNA is TGTGCCAGCACCATGGGTGGGGGAGTGGGCTACGAGCAGTACTTC. This sequence joins TRBV6-1 and TRBJ2-7; D may match TRBD1 or TRBD2 (5 bases each). Germline assignment: CDR1 MNHNS and CDR2 SASEGT. This CDR3 is 15 amino acids long. V lost 7 bases to trimming and J lost 3 bases, with 19 bases between them.

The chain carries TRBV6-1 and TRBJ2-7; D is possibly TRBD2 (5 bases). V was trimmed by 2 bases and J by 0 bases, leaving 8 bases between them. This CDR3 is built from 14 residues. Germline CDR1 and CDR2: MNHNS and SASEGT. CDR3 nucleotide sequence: TGTGCCAGCAGTGAAAGCCGGGGCTCCTACGAGCAGTACTTC. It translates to CASSESRGSYEQYF.

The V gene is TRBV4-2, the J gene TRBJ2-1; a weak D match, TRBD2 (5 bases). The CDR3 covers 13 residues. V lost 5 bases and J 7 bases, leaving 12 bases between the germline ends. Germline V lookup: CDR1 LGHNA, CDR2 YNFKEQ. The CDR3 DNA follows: TGTGCCAGCAGCGTTGTTGGGAGAAATGAGCAGTTCTTC. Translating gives CASSVVGRNEQFF.

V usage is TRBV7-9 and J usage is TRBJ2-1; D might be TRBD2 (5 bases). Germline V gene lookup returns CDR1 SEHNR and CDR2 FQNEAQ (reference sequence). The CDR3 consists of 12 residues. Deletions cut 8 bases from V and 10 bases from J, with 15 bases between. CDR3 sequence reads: CASPGGNGEQFF. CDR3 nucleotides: TGTGCCAGCCCCGGAGGAAACGGGGAGCAGTTCTTC.

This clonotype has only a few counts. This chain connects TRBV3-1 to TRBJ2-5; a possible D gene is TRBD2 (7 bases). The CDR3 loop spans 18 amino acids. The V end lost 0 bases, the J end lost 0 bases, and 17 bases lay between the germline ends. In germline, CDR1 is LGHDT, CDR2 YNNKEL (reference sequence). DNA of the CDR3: TGTGCCAGCAGCCAAGATTCGGCGGGGGCGGGGTACCAAGAGACCCAGTACTTC. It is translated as CASSQDSAGAGYQETQYF.

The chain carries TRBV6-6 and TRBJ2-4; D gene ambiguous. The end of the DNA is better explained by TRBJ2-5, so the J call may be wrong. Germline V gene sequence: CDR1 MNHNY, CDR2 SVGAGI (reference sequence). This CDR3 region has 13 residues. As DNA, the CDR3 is TGTGCCAGCAGTTATCAGATAGGAGAGACCCAGTACTTC. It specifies CASSYQIGETQYF.

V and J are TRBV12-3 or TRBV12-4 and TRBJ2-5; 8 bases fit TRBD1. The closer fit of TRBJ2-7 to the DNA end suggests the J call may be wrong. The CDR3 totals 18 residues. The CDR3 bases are TGTGCCAGCAGTTTGGCCGGGACAGGCCCCGGGAGAGCCTACGAGCAGTACTTC. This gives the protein CASSLAGTGPGRAYEQYF.

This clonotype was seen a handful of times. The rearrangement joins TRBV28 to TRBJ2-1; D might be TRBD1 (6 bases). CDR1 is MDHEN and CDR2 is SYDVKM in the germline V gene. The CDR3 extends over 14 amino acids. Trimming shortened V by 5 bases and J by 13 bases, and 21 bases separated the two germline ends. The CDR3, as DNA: TGTGCCAGCAGTCCGACCAGCCTCCCAGGGGAACAGTTCTTC. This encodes CASSPTSLPGEQFF. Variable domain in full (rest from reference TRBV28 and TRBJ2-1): DVKVTQSSRYLVKRTGEKVFLECVQDMDHENMFWYRQDPGLGLRLIYFSYDVKMKEKGDIPEGYSVSREKKERFSLILESASTNQTSMYLCASSPTSLPGEQFFGPGTRLTVL.

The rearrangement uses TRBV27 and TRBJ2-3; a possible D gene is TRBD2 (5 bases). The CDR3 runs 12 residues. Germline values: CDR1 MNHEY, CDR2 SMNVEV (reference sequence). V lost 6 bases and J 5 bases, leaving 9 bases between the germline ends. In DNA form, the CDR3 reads TGTGCCAGCAGCCGGGGAAAAGATACGCAGTATTTT. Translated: CASSRGKDTQYF.

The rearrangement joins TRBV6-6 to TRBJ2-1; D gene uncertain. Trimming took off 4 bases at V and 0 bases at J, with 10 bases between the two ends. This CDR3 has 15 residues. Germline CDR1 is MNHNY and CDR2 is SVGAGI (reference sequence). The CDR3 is CASSSGDFSYNEQFF. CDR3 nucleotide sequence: TGTGCCAGCAGTTCTGGGGATTTCTCCTACAATGAGCAGTTCTTC.

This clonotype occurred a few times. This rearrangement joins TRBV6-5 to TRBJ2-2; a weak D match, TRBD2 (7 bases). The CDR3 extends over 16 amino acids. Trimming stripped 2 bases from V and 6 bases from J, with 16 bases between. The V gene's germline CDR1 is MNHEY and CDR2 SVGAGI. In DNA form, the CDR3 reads TGTGCCAGCAGTTACGCCCGGGGGGCTACGGCCGGGGAGCTGTTTTTT. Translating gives CASSYARGATAGELFF.

This CDR3 reads CAISESGGNSGANVLTF. Here the CDR3 DNA reads TGTGCCATCAGTGAGTCCGGCGGAAACTCTGGGGCCAACGTCCTGACTTTC. The chain uses TRBV10-3 and TRBJ2-6; D gene uncertain. The CDR3 runs to 17 residues. Germline-derived CDR1 and CDR2 are ENHRY and SYGVKD. V dropped 0 bases and J dropped 0 bases, with 9 bases sitting between them.